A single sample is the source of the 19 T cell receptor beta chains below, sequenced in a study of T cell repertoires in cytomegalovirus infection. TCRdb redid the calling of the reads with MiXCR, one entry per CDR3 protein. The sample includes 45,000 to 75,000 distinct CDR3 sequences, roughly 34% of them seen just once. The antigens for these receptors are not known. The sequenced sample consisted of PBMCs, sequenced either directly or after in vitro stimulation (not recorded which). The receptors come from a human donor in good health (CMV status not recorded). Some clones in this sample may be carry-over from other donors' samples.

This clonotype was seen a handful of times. The CDR3 loop is CASMGGSYEQYF. The CDR3 region has the DNA TGTGCCAGCATGGGAGGATCCTACGAGCAGTACTTC. The V and J genes are TRBV12-3 or TRBV12-4 and TRBJ2-7, with D possibly being TRBD2 (6 bases). The CDR3 totals 12 residues. Trimming took off 7 bases at V and 1 base at J, with 8 bases between the two ends.

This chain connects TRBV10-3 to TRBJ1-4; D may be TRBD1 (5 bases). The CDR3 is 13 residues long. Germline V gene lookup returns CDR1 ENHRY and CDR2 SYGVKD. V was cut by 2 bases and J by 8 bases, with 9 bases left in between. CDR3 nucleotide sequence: TGTGCCATCAGTGAGGAAGGGGACGAAAAACTGTTTTTT. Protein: CAISEEGDEKLFF.

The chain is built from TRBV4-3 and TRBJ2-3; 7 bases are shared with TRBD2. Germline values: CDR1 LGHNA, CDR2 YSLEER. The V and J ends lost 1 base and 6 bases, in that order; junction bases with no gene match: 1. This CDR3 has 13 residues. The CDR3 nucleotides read TGCGCCAGCAGCCAAGTGGGGGGGGATACGCAGTATTTT. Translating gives CASSQVGGDTQYF.

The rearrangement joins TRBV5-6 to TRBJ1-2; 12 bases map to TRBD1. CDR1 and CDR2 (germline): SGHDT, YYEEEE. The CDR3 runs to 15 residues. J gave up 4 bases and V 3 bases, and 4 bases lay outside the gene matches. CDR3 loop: CASSWDRGRAYGYTF. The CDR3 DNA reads TGTGCCAGCAGCTGGGACAGGGGGCGCGCCTATGGCTACACCTTC.

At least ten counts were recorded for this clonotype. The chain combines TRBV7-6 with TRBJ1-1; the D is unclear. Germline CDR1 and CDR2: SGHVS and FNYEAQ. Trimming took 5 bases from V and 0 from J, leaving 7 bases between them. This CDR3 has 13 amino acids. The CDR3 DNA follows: TGTGCCAGCAGCCGGGAGGTGAACACTGAAGCTTTCTTT. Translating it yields CASSREVNTEAFF.

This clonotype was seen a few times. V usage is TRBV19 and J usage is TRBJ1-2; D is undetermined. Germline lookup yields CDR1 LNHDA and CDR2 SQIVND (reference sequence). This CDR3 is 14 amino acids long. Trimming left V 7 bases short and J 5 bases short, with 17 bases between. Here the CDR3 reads CASNAPGLGYGYTF. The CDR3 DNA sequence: TGTGCCAGTAATGCACCGGGCCTCGGGTATGGCTACACCTTC.

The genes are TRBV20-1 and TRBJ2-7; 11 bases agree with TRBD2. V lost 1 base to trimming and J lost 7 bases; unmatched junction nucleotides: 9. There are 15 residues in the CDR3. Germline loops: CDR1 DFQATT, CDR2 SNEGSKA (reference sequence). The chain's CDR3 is CSARGPGLAVWEQYF. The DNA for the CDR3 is TGCAGTGCTAGAGGCCCGGGACTAGCGGTGTGGGAGCAGTACTTC.

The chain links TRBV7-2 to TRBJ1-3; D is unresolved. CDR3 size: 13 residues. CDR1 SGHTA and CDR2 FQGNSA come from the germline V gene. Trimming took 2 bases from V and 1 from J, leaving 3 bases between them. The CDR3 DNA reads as TGTGCCAGCAGCTTAAGGTCTGGAAACACCATATATTTT. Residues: CASSLRSGNTIYF.

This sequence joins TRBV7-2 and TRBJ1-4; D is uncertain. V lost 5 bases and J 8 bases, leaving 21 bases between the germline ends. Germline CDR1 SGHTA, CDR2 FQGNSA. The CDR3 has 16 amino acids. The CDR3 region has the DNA TGTGCCAGCAGCCCCCGCTCCCCTACGGGAAAGGAAAAACTGTTTTTT. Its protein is CASSPRSPTGKEKLFF.

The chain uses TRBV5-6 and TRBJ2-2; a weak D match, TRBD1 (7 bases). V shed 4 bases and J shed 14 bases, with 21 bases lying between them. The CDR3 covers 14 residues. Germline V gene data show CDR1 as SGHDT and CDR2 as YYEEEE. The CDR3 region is CASSPGTARGVLFF. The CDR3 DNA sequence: TGTGCCAGCAGCCCCGGGACGGCCAGGGGGGTCCTGTTTTTT.

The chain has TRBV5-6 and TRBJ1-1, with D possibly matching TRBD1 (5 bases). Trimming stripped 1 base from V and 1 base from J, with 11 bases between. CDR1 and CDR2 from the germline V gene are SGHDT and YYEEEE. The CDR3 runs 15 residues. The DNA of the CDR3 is TGTGCCAGCAGCTTGATCGACAGCAAGAACACTGAAGCTTTCTTT. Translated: CASSLIDSKNTEAFF.

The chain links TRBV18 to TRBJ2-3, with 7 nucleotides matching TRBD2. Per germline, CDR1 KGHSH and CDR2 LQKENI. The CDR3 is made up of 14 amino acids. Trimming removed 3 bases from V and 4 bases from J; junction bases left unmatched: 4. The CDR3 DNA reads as TGTGCCAGCTCACCCCTCGGACTAGCAGATACGCAGTATTTT. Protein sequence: CASSPLGLADTQYF.

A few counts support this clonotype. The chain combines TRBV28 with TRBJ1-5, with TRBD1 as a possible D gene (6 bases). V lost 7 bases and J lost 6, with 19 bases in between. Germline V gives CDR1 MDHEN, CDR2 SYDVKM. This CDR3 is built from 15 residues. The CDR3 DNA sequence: TGTGCCAGCACCGAACCGGCCACAGGGTTTCAGCCCCAGCATTTT. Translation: CASTEPATGFQPQHF.

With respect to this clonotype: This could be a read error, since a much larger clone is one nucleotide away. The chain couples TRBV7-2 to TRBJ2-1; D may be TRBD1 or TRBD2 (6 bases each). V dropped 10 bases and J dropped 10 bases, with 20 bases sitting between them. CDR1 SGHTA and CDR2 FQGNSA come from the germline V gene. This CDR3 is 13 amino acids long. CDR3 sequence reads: CANNWRGQGEQFF. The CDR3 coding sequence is TGTGCCAACAACTGGAGGGGCCAGGGGGAGCAGTTCTTC.

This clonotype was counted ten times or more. CDR3 nucleotide sequence: TGTGCCAGCAGTTTAGGCAGACTAGCGGGTCACAATGAGCAGTTCTTC. Translating gives CASSLGRLAGHNEQFF. The V and J genes are TRBV27 and TRBJ2-1, with 10 bases aligning to TRBD2. The CDR3 length is 16 residues. In germline, CDR1 is MNHEY, CDR2 SMNVEV (reference sequence). V lost 2 bases, J lost 5 bases, and 6 bases stayed unmatched.

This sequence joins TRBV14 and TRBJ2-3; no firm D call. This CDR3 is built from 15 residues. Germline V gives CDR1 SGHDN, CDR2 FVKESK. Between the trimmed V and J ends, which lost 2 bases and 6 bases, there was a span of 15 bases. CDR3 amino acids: CASSQRRPPWDTQYF. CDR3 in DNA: TGTGCCAGCAGCCAAAGACGGCCACCCTGGGATACGCAGTATTTT.

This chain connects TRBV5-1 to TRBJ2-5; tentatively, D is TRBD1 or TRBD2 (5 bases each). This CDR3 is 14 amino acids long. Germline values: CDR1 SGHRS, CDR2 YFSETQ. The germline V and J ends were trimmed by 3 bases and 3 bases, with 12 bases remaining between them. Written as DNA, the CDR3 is TGCGCCAGCAGCTGGGGGAGTTCGGAAGAGACCCAGTACTTC. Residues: CASSWGSSEETQYF.

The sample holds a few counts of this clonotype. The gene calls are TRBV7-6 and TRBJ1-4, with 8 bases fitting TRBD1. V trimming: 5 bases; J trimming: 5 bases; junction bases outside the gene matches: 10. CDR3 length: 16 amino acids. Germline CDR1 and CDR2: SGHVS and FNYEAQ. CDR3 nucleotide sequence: TGTGCCAGCAGCCGAAAACCGGGACAGGAGAATGAAAAACTGTTTTTT. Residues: CASSRKPGQENEKLFF.

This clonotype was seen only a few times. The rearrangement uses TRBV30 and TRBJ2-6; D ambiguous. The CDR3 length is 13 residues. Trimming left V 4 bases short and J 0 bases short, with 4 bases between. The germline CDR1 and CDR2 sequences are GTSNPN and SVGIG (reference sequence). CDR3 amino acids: CAWKISGANVLTF. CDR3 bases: TGTGCCTGGAAAATCTCTGGGGCCAACGTCCTGACTTTC.